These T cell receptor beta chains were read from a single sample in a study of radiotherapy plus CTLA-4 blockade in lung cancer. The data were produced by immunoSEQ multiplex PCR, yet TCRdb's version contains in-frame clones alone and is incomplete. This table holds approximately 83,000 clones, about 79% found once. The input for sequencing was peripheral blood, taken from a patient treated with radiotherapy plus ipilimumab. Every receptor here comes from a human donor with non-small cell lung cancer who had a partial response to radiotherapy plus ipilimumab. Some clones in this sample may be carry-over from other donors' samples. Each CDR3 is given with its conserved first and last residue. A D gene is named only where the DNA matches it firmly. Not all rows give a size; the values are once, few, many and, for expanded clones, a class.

cdr3_aa: CASSFPSGGATHEQFF
clone_size: NA
j_call: TRBJ2-1
v_call: TRBV5-1
d_call: TRBD2

cdr3_aa: CASSFGGETQYF
clone_size: NA
j_call: TRBJ2-5
v_call: TRBV5-1
d_call: NA

cdr3_aa: CASRGGTSGYNEQFF
clone_size: NA
j_call: TRBJ2-1
v_call: TRBV2
d_call: TRBD2

cdr3_aa: CASSPTSGIYNEQFF
clone_size: once
j_call: TRBJ2-1
v_call: TRBV18
d_call: TRBD2

cdr3_aa: CASSLSVAAGENYEQYF
clone_size: once
j_call: TRBJ2-7
v_call: TRBV28
d_call: TRBD2

cdr3_aa: CASSELAPNLSTDTQYF
clone_size: NA
j_call: TRBJ2-3
v_call: TRBV2
d_call: NA

cdr3_aa: CASSTGQGSSYGYTF
clone_size: NA
j_call: TRBJ1-2
v_call: TRBV5-5
d_call: TRBD1

cdr3_aa: CASSLDRGVGQETQYF
clone_size: NA
j_call: TRBJ2-5
v_call: TRBV27
d_call: TRBD1

cdr3_aa: CASSFGLVANEQFF
clone_size: NA
j_call: TRBJ2-1
v_call: TRBV19
d_call: TRBD2

cdr3_aa: CATSLPNQPQHF
clone_size: NA
j_call: TRBJ1-5
v_call: TRBV15
d_call: NA

cdr3_aa: CASSLGGQGIYEQYF
clone_size: NA
j_call: TRBJ2-7
v_call: TRBV5-1
d_call: TRBD1

cdr3_aa: CASSQEDAGMYNEQFF
clone_size: NA
j_call: TRBJ2-1
v_call: TRBV4-2
d_call: NA

cdr3_aa: CASSRGLAGGTEQYF
clone_size: few
j_call: TRBJ2-7
v_call: TRBV5-4
d_call: TRBD2

cdr3_aa: CASSTREGGETQYF
clone_size: NA
j_call: TRBJ2-5
v_call: TRBV27
d_call: NA

cdr3_aa: CASSKAGGLFSDEQFF
clone_size: NA
j_call: TRBJ2-1
v_call: TRBV25-1
d_call: TRBD2

cdr3_aa: CASTRTSLANEQFF
clone_size: NA
j_call: TRBJ2-1
v_call: TRBV9
d_call: TRBD2

cdr3_aa: CAGNHRTNEKLFF
clone_size: NA
j_call: TRBJ1-4
v_call: TRBV7-8
d_call: NA

cdr3_aa: CASNGGIGTDTQYF
clone_size: NA
j_call: TRBJ2-3
v_call: TRBV28
d_call: NA

cdr3_aa: CASSPQTGSSGNTIYF
clone_size: NA
j_call: TRBJ1-3
v_call: TRBV9
d_call: TRBD1

cdr3_aa: CASSPRGTSPNEQFF
clone_size: once
j_call: TRBJ2-1
v_call: TRBV11-3
d_call: TRBD2

cdr3_aa: CASSLGLAGLQETQYF
clone_size: NA
j_call: TRBJ2-5
v_call: TRBV5-1
d_call: TRBD2

cdr3_aa: CASSLGPGLAGVSYEQYF
clone_size: once
j_call: NA
v_call: TRBV11-3
d_call: TRBD2

cdr3_aa: CASSPGQSTDTQYF
clone_size: once
j_call: TRBJ2-3
v_call: TRBV6-1
d_call: NA